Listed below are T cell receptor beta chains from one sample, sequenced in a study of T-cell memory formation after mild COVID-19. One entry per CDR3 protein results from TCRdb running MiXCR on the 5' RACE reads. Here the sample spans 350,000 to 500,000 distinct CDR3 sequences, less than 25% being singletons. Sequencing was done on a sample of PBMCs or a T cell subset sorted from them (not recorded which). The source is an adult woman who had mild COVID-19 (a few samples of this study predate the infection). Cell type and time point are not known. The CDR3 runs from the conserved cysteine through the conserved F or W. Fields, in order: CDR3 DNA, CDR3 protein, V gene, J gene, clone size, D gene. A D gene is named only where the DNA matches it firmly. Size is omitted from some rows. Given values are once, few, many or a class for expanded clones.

DNA: TGCAGTGCTAGAGGCGTGTGGGATACGCAGTATTTT
CDR3: CSARGVWDTQYF
V: TRBV20-1
J: TRBJ2-3
size: -
D: -

DNA: TGTGCCAGCAGTTTCGGGCGGCGTAACACTGAAGCTTTCTTT
CDR3: CASSFGRRNTEAFF
V: TRBV12-3/TRBV12-4
J: TRBJ1-1
size: -
D: -

DNA: TGTGCCAGCAGCCTTGACACCGACAATGAGCAGTTCTTC
CDR3: CASSLDTDNEQFF
V: TRBV12-3/TRBV12-4
J: TRBJ2-1
size: few
D: -

DNA: TGCGCCAGCACCCCTGGAAGCTCCTATAATTCACCCCTCCACTTT
CDR3: CASTPGSSYNSPLHF
V: TRBV4-1
J: TRBJ1-6
size: few
D: -

DNA: TGTGCCAGCAGCTTAGCCCCAGGGAGGAAACTGTTTTTT
CDR3: CASSLAPGRKLFF
V: TRBV7-9
J: TRBJ1-4
size: few
D: -

DNA: TGTGCCACCGGGGGAATAGGTACTGAAGCTTTCTTT
CDR3: CATGGIGTEAFF
V: TRBV24-1
J: TRBJ1-1
size: -
D: -

DNA: TGTGCCAGCAGTTACTCGAACGCAGGCACTGCTGAAGCTTTCTTT
CDR3: CASSYSNAGTAEAFF
V: TRBV6-5
J: TRBJ1-1
size: -
D: -

DNA: TGCAGCGTGGAATCAGGAAACACCGGGGAGCTGTTTTTT
CDR3: CSVESGNTGELFF
V: TRBV29-1
J: TRBJ2-2
size: many
D: -

DNA: TGTGCCAGCAACGGACCAGGGGGCGAGCAGTACTTC
CDR3: CASNGPGGEQYF
V: TRBV7-9
J: TRBJ2-7
size: few
D: TRBD1

DNA: TGTGCCAGCGGCGGGACTGGGGTCGGGGAGACCCAGTACTTC
CDR3: CASGGTGVGETQYF
V: TRBV25-1
J: TRBJ2-5
size: -
D: -

DNA: TGCGCCAGCAGCTTGGGACAGGGCGAGACCGGGGAGCTGTTTTTT
CDR3: CASSLGQGETGELFF
V: TRBV5-1
J: TRBJ2-2
size: few
D: TRBD1

DNA: TGTGCCAGCAGCCAGGCAGGGAGGATGTCCTACGAGCAGTACTTC
CDR3: CASSQAGRMSYEQYF
V: TRBV14
J: TRBJ2-7
size: few
D: -

DNA: TGCGCCAGCAGCGGGATTAGCGGGAGGATCCAAGAGACCCAGTACTTC
CDR3: CASSGISGRIQETQYF
V: TRBV5-1
J: TRBJ2-5
size: few
D: TRBD2

DNA: TGCGCCTGGTGGGGGGCCGGGGCGAGGTCTGGAAACACCATATATTTT
CDR3: CAWWGAGARSGNTIYF
V: TRBV5-1
J: TRBJ1-3
size: few
D: -

DNA: TGTGCCAGCAGTTCAACTTGGGGGACTGAAGCTTTCTTT
CDR3: CASSSTWGTEAFF
V: TRBV12-3/TRBV12-4
J: TRBJ1-1
size: few
D: -

DNA: TGTGCCACCAGCAGGGACAGCACAGATACGCAGTATTTT
CDR3: CATSRDSTDTQYF
V: TRBV15
J: TRBJ2-3
size: few
D: -

DNA: TGTGCCAGCCTTCCCGCGGGCCAAGAGACCCAGTACTTC
CDR3: CASLPAGQETQYF
V: TRBV7-3
J: TRBJ2-5
size: few
D: -

DNA: TGCGCCAGCAGCGCTGGGACAGGGGGCGCAGATACGCAGTATTTT
CDR3: CASSAGTGGADTQYF
V: TRBV5-1
J: TRBJ2-3
size: -
D: TRBD1

DNA: TGTGCCTGGAGGGATAGGCGAACCGGGGAGCTGTTTTTT
CDR3: CAWRDRRTGELFF
V: TRBV30
J: TRBJ2-2
size: few
D: -

DNA: TGTGCCAGCAGTCTCGGGGCGGGAGATGCCTACAATGAGCAGTTCTTC
CDR3: CASSLGAGDAYNEQFF
V: TRBV6-5
J: TRBJ2-1
size: -
D: TRBD2